This note documents a single T cell receptor beta chain sequence. Its antigen is as yet unknown. The data belong to a study of cytomegalovirus exposure and HLA in healthy donors. Primers for the PCR totalled 60 Vbeta and 13 Jbeta. Only in-frame clones appear in the TCRdb table, and some are missing; sequencing was by immunoSEQ multiplex PCR. The table has 170,000 or so clones, 75% to 85% seen once. Study results and caveats: When presence/absence was analysed, sequencing depth was taken to be roughly uniform across donors. Among the CMV-associated chains, three were confirmed in vitro as specific for CMV antigens. The study labeled fewer than 200 TCR beta chains cytomegalovirus-associated. Most TCR beta V segments were productive about 87% or about 30% of the time in an earlier analysis.

CDR1 GTSNPN and CDR2 SVGIG come from the germline V gene (reference sequence). V gave up 4 bases and J gave up 8 bases, with 15 bases separating them. The CDR3 has 14 residues. The receptor was isolated from a woman between 50 and 59 years old in good health and CMV-seropositive. This chain joins TRBV30 and TRBJ1-6; D is uncertain. The sample was PBMCs. The CDR3 nucleotides read TGTGCCTGGACAGGTGGCCAATTGGATTCACCCCTCCACTTT. It translates to CAWTGGQLDSPLHF.